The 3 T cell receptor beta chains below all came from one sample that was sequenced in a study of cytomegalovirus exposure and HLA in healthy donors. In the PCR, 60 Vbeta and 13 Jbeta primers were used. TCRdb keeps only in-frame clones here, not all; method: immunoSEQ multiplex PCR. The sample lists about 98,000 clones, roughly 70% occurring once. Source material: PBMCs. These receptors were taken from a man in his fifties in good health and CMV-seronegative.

The CDR3 reads CASIGGLLIGSDEQYF. The CDR3 DNA reads as TGTGCCAGCATAGGGGGTTTACTAATTGGATCGGACGAGCAGTACTTC. This rearrangement joins TRBV2 to TRBJ2-5; maybe TRBD1 (6 bases). The DNA end favors TRBJ2-7, so the J call may be wrong. Germline V CDR1 and CDR2: SNHLY, FYNNEI. This CDR3 comprises 16 residues.

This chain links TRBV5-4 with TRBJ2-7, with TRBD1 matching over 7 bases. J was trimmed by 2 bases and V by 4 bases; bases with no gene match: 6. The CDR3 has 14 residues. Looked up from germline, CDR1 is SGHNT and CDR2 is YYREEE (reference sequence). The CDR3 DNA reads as TGTGCCAGCAGCCTGAGGGACAGAGCCTACGAGCAGTACTTC. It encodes CASSLRDRAYEQYF. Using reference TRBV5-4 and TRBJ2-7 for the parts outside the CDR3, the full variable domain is ETGVTQSPTHLIKTRGQQVTLRCSSQSGHNTVSWYQQALGQGPQFIFQYYREEENGRGNFPPRFSGLQFPNYSSELNVNALELDDSALYLCASSLRDRAYEQYFGPGTRLTVT.

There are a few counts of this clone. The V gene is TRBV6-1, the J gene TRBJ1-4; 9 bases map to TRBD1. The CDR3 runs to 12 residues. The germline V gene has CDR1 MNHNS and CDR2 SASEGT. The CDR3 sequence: CAGGTGREKLFF. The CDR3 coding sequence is TGTGCAGGGGGGACAGGGCGAGAAAAACTGTTTTTT.